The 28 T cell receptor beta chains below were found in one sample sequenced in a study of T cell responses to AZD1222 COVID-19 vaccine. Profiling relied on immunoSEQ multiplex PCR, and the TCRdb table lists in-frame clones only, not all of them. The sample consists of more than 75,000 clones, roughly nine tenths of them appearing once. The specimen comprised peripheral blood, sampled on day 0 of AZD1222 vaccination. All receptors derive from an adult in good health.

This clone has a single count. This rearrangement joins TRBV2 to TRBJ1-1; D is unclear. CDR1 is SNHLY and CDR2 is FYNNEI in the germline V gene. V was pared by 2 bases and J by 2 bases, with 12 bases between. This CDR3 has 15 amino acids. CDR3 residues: CASSEFRRDNTEAFF. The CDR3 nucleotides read TGTGCCAGCAGTGAATTCCGTCGGGATAACACTGAAGCTTTCTTT. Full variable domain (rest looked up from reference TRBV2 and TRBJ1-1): EPEVTQTPSHQVTQMGQEVILRCVPISNHLYFYWYRQILGQKVEFLVSFYNNEISEKSEIFDDQFSVERPDGSNFTLKIRSTKLEDSAMYFCASSEFRRDNTEAFFGQGTRLTVV.

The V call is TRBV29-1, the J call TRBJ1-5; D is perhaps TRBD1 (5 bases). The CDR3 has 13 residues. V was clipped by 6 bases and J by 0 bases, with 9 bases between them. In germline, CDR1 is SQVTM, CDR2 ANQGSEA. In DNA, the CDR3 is TGCAGCGTACGACAGAATAGCAATCAGCCCCAGCATTTT. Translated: CSVRQNSNQPQHF.

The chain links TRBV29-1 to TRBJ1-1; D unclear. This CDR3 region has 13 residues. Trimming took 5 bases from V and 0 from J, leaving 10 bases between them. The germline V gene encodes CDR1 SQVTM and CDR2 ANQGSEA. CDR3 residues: CSVYPGMNTEAFF. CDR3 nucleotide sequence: TGCAGCGTTTACCCCGGAATGAACACTGAAGCTTTCTTT. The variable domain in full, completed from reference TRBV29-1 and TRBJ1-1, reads SAVISQKPSRDICQRGTSLTIQCQVDSQVTMMFWYRQQPGQSLTLIATANQGSEATYESGFVIDKFPISRPNLTFSTLTVSNMSPEDSSIYLCSVYPGMNTEAFFGQGTRLTVV.

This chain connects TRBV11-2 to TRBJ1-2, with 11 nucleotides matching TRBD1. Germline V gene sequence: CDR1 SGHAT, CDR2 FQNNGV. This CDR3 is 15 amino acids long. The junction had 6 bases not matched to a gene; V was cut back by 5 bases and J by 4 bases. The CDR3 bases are TGTGCCAGCAGCCCGGACAGGGGGCTTGGCTATGGCTACACCTTC. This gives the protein CASSPDRGLGYGYTF.

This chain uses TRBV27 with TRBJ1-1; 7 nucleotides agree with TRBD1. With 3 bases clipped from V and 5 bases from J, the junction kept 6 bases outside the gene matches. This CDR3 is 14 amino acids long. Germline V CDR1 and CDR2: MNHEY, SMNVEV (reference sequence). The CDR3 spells CASSFLQGQTEAFF. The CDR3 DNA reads TGTGCCAGCAGTTTCCTACAGGGGCAGACTGAAGCTTTCTTT.

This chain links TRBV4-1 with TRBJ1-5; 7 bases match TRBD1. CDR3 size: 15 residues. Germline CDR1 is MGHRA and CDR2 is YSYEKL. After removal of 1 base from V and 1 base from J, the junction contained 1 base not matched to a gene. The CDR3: CASSQVQGSNQPQHF. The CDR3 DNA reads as TGCGCCAGCAGCCAAGTACAGGGGAGCAATCAGCCCCAGCATTTT.

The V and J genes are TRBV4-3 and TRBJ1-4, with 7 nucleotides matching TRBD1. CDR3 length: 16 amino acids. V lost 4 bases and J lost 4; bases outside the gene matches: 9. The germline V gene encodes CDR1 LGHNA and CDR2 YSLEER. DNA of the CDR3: TGCGCCAGCAGCCCCAACCGGGACAGCCTTAATGAAAAACTGTTTTTT. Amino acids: CASSPNRDSLNEKLFF.

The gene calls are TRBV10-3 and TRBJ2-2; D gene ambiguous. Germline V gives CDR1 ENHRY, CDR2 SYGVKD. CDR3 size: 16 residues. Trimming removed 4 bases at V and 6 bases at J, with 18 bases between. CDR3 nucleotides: TGTGCCATCAGTGGGGCCCTGGAACCTCGGGCCGGGGAGCTGTTTTTT. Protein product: CAISGALEPRAGELFF.

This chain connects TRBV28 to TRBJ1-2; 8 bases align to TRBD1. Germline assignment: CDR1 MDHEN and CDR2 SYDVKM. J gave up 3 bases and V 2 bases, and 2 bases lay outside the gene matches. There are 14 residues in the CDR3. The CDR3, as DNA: TGTGCCAGCAGTTTACCAGGGGGCTACTATGGCTACACCTTC. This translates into CASSLPGGYYGYTF.

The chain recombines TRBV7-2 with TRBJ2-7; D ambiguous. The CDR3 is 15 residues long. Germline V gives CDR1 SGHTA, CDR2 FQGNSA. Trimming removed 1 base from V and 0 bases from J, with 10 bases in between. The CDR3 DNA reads TGTGCCAGCAGCTTAGTTTTCGGAAGCTCCTACGAGCAGTACTTC. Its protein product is CASSLVFGSSYEQYF.

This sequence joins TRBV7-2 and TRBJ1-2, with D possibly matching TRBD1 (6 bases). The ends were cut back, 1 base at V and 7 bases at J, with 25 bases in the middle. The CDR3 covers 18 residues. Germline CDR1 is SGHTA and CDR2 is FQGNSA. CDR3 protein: CASSLVGAGGLRTSGYTF. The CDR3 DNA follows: TGTGCCAGCAGCTTAGTGGGGGCGGGTGGGTTGAGGACTAGTGGCTACACCTTC.

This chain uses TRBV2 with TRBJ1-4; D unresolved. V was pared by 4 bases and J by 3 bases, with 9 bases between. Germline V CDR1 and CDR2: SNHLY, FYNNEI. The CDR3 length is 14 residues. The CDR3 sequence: CASSGNSANEKLFF. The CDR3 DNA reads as TGTGCCAGCAGTGGGAATAGCGCTAATGAAAAACTGTTTTTT.

The CDR3 spells CASVYTGGTEAFF. The CDR3 DNA is TGTGCCAGCGTTTACACAGGGGGCACTGAAGCTTTCTTT. This chain links TRBV28 with TRBJ1-1; TRBD1 matches at 8 bases. The ends lost 8 bases at V and 4 bases at J; junction bases unmatched: 6. This CDR3 is 13 amino acids long. Germline V gives CDR1 MDHEN, CDR2 SYDVKM.

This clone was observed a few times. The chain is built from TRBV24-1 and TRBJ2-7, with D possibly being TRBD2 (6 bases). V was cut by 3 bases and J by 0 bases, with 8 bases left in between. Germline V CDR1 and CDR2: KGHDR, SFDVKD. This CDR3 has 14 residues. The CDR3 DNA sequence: TGTGCCACCAGTGATAGCGGGTTCTCCTACGAGCAGTACTTC. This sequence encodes CATSDSGFSYEQYF.

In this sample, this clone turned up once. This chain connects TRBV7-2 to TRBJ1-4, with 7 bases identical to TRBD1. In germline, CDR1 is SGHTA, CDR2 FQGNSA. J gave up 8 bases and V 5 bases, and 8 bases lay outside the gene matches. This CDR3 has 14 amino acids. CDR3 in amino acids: CASSPGTALEKLFF. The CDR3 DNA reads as TGTGCCAGCAGCCCAGGGACAGCTCTGGAAAAACTGTTTTTT.

CDR3 nucleotides: TGCAGTGCTAGTCCCTCCGGGACAGGGGGCAGGTATGGCTACACCTTC. Protein product: CSASPSGTGGRYGYTF. The chain is built from TRBV20-1 and TRBJ1-2; 12 nucleotides match TRBD1. Germline trimming cut 3 bases from V and 5 bases from J; bases unmatched to any gene: 10. There are 16 residues in the CDR3. The germline V gene has CDR1 DFQATT and CDR2 SNEGSKA (reference sequence).

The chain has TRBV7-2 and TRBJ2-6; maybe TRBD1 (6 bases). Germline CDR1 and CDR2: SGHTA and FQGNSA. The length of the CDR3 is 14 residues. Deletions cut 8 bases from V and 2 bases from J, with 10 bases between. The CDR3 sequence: CASYRVAGANVLTF. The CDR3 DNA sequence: TGTGCCAGCTACAGGGTTGCTGGGGCCAACGTCCTGACTTTC.

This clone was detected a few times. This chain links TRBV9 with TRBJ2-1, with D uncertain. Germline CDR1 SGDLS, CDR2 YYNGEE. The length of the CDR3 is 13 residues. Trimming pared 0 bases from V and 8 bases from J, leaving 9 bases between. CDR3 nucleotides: TGTGCCAGCAGCGTAGGAAGCGTCGATGAGCAGTTCTTC. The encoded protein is CASSVGSVDEQFF.

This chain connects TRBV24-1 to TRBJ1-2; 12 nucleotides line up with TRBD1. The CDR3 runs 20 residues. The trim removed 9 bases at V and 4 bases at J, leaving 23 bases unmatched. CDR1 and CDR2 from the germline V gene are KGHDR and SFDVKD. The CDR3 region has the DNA TGTGCCACCCCTTGCGACATTTCCGGGACAGGGGGCTCTAGTAGCTATGGCTACACCTTC. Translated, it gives CATPCDISGTGGSSSYGYTF.

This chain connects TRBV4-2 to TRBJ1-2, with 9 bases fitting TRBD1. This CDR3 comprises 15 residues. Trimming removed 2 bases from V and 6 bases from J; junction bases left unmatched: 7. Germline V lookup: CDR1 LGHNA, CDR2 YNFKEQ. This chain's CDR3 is CASSQQDWDRDGYTF. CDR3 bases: TGTGCCAGCAGCCAACAGGACTGGGACAGGGATGGCTACACCTTC.

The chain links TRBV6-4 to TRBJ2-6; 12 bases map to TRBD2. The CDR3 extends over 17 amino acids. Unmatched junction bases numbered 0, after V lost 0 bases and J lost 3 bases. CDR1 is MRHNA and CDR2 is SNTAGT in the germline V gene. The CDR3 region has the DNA TGTGCCAGCAGTGACTCGACTAGCGGGGGTGGGGCCAACGTCCTGACTTTC. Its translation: CASSDSTSGGGANVLTF.

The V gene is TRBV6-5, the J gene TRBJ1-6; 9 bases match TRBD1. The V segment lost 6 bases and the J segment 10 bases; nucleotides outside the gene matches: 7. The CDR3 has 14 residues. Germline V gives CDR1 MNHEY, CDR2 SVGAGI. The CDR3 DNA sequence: TGTGCCAGCAGATGGACAGGGGATGAATCACCCCTCCACTTT. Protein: CASRWTGDESPLHF.

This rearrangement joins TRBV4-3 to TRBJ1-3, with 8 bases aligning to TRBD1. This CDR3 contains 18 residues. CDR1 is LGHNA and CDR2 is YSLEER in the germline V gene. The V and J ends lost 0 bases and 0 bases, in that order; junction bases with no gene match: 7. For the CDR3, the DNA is TGCGCCAGCAGCCAAGATAGGACAGGGCCCCGCTCTGGAAACACCATATATTTT. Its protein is CASSQDRTGPRSGNTIYF.

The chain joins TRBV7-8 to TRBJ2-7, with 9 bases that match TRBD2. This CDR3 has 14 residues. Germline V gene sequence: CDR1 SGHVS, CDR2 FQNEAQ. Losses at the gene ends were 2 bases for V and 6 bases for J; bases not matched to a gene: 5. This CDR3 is CASSLNSGGVEQYF. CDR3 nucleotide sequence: TGTGCCAGCAGCTTAAATAGCGGGGGTGTCGAGCAGTACTTC. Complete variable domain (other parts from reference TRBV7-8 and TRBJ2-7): GAGVSQSPRYKVAKRGQDVALRCDPISGHVSLFWYQQALGQGPEFLTYFQNEAQLDKSGLPSDRFFAERPEGSVSTLKIQRTQQEDSAVYLCASSLNSGGVEQYFGPGTRLTVT.

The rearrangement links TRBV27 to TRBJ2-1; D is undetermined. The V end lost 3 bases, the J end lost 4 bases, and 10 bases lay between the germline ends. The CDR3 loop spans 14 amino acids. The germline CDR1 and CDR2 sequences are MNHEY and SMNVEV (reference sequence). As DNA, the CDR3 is TGTGCCAGCAGTTTTTCCTTAAAATACAATGAGCAGTTCTTC. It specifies CASSFSLKYNEQFF.

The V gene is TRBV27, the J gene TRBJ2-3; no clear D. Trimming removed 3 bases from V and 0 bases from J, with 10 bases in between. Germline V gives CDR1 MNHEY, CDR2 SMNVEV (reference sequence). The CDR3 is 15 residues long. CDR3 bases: TGTGCCAGCAGTTTTAAGGACCGAAGCACAGATACGCAGTATTTT. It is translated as CASSFKDRSTDTQYF.

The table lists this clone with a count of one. The CDR3 here is CASSLRSGRRSDTQYF. The DNA for the CDR3 is TGCGCCAGCAGCTTGCGATCAGGTCGGCGTTCAGATACGCAGTATTTT. The J gene is TRBJ2-3, the V gene TRBV5-1; D unresolved. Germline lookup yields CDR1 SGHRS and CDR2 YFSETQ. Trimming cost V 1 base and J 4 bases, with 16 bases left between them. The CDR3 loop spans 16 amino acids.

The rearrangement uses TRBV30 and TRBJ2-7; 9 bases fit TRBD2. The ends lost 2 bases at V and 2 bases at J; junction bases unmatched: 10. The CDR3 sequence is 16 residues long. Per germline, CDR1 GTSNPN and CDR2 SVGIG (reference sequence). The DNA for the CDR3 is TGTGCCTGGAGTTCAATCCGGACTAGCGCGACCTACGAGCAGTACTTC. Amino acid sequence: CAWSSIRTSATYEQYF.